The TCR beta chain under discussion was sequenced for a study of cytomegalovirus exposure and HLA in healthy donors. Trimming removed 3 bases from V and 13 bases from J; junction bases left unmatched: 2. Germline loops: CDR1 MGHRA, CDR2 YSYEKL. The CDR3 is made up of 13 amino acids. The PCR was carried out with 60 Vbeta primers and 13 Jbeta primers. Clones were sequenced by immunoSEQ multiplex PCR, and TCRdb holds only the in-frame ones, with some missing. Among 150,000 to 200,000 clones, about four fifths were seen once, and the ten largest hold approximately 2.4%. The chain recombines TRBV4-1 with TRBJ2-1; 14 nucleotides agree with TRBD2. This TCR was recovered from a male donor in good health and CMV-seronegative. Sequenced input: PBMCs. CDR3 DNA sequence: TGCGCCAGCAGCCAGGGACTAGCGGGGGCCCAGTTCTTC. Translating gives CASSQGLAGAQFF.